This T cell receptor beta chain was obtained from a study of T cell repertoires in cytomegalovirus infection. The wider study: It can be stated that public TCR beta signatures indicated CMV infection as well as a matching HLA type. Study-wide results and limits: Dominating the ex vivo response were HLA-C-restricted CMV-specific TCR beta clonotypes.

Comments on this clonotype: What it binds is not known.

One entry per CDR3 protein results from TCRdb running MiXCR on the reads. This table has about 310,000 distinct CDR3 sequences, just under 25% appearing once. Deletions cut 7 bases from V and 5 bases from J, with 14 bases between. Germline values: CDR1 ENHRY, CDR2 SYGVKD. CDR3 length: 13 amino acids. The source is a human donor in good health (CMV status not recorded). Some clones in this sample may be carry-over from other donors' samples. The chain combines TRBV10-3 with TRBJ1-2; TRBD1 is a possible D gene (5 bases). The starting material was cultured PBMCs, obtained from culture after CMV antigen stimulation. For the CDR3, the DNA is TGTGCCATCACCCTCGGGACGGTTTATGGCTACACCTTC. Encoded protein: CAITLGTVYGYTF.